The clone carrying this TCR beta chain is a singleton in its sample. As yet, its antigen is unknown. These data are taken from a study of long-term antiretroviral therapy in people with HIV. Study results and caveats: Pre-ART clonal expansion yielded clones that dominated the repertoire at all time points. Controls exceeded HIV repertoires in CDR3 length range.

Deletions cut 6 bases from V and 0 bases from J, with 8 bases between. In germline, CDR1 is SNHLY, CDR2 FYNNEI. The CDR3 loop spans 13 amino acids. Sequencing used immunoSEQ v3.0 at survey level. Using immunoSEQ multiplex PCR, the repertoire was profiled, and TCRdb retains in-frame clones only, with some absent. The sample lists around 25,000 clones; around 86% were seen once. DNA was extracted from approximately 0.95-9.8 million thawed cryopreserved PBMC. The chain is built from TRBV2 and TRBJ1-1; D not resolved. The sequence came from a woman in her twenties or thirties with HIV. The source material was unsorted PBMCs, sampled 1.9 years after starting antiretroviral therapy. CDR3 protein: CASSLTLNTEAFF. DNA of the CDR3: TGTGCCAGCAGCCTTACACTGAACACTGAAGCTTTCTTT.